This T cell receptor (beta chain) was identified in a study of Ad26.COV2.S vaccination and SARS-CoV-2 variants. Overall study findings and caveats: Similar non-spike TCR breadth was observed in recipients of vaccine and of placebo.

Measured with immunoSEQ multiplex PCR; TCRdb has only the in-frame clones, and not every one. The sample contains a few hundred thousand clones, roughly nine tenths of which appear only once. Regarding treatment: over 15 received Ad26.COV2.S at low or high dose, single or two shots; roughly five received placebo; per-sample allocation not given. Sampling was performed 63 days after the first vaccine or placebo injection. With respect to this clone: What it recognizes is unknown.

Germline V gene sequence: CDR1 GTSNPN, CDR2 SVGIG (reference sequence). V dropped 5 bases and J dropped 6 bases, with 14 bases sitting between them. This CDR3 has 13 amino acids. The sequencing here drew on peripheral blood, taken in a trial of Ad26.COV2.S vaccine versus placebo. This clonotype was sampled from a person between 18 and 65 years old who received the Ad26.COV2.S COVID-19 vaccine or a placebo. This chain links TRBV30 with TRBJ1-5, with D maybe TRBD1 (5 bases). CDR3 DNA: TGTGCCTGGGCGCCAGGGTGGCTTCAGCCCCAGCATTTT. Its translation: CAWAPGWLQPQHF.